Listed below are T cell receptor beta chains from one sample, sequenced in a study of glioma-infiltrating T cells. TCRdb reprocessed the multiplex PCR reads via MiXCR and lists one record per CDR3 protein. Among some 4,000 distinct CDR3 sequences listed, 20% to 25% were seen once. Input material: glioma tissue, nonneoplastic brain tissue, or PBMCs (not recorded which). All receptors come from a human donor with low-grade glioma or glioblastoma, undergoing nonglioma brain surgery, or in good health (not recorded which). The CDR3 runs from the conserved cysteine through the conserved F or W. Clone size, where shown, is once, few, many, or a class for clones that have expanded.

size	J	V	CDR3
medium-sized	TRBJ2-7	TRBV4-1	CASSVQGEQYF
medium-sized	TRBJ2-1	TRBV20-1	CSANSRTRGGYNEQFF
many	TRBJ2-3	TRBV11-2	CASSPPGTDTQYF
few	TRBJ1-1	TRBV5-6	CASSGQGLLMNTEAFF
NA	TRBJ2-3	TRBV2	CASPGRIADTQYF
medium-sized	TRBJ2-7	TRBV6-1	CASSQNYEQYF
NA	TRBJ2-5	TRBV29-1	CSVEDRRTARETQYF
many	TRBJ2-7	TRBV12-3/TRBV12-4	CASSFGGGGYEQYF
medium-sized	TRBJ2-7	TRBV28	CASTVVNSYEQYF
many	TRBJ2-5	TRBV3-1	CASSQYKASGEETQYF
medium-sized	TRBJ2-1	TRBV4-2	CASSQDPGSYNEQFF
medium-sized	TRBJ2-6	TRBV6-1	CASSRRRLGGANVLTF
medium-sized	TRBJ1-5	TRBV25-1	CASSEDDRRQPQHF
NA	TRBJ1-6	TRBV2	CAGYGTGVKNSPLHF
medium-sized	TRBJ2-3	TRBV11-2	CASSLASTDTQYF
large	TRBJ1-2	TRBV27	CASSRDRDNLYGYTF
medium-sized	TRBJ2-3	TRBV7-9	CASSLFEGDTQYF
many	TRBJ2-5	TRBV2	CASSEMELQETQYF
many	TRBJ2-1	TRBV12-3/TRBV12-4	CASSVPGGFNEQFF
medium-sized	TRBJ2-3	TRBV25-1	CASSQGRTDTQYF
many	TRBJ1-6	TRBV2	CASSGGTGPNSPLHF
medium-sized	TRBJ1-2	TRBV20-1	CSGITPGTEGGYTF
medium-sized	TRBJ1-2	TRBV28	CASSSQDVGGYTF
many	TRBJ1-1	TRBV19	CASNSGTEAFF
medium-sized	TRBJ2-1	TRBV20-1	CSARDPRLVGNEQFF
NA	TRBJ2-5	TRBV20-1	CSATRPGLAGGGETQYF
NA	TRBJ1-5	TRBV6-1	CASRPRDRISQHF
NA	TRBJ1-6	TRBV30	CAWNPGTNSLLHF
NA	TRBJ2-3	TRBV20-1	CSAQEGLAGGRHTQYF
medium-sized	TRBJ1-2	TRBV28	CASSFRDSYGYTF
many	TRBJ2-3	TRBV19	CATSPNTDTQYF
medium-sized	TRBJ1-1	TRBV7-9	CASSLVRGAEAFF
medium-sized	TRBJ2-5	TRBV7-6	CASSLPTGTGETQYF
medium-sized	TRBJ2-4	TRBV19	CASSIPGSYIQYF
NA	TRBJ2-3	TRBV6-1	CASSGPTDTQYF
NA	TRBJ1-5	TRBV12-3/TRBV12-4	CASSSFRGTGEYSDQPQHF
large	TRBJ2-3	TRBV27	CASSPFNTDTQYF
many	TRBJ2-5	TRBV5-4	CASLPDRDLPETQYF
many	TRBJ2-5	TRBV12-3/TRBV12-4	CASSFPDREETQYF
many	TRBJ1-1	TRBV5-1	CASRGGSQGNTEAFF
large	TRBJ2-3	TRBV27	CASSLLQVVGTDTQYF
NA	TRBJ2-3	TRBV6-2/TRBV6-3	CASSYLGGVPSNTRYF
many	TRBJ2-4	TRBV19	CASSDTGGRNIQYF
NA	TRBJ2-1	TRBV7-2	CASSLARLARNEQFF
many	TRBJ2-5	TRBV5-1	CASSAGLDYQETQYF
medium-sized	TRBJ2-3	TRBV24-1	CATSDFSTDTQYF
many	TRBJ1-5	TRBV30	CARRGYRDQPQHF
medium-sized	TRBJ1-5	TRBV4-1	CASSQEGQGGNQPQHF
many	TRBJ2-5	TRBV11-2	CASSYRTSGGLETQYF
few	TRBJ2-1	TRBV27	CASSLENTHNEQFF
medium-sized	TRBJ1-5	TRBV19	CASTEQGTGNQPQHF